The TCR beta chain under discussion was sequenced for a study of T cell changes during pregnancy in multiple sclerosis. TCRdb's table, derived via immunoSEQ multiplex PCR, lists solely in-frame clones and lacks some. Altogether around 61,000 clones are present, 85% to 90% being singletons, with the ten largest covering around 0.85%. The CDR3 contains 16 residues. Germline V gene data show CDR1 as SGDLS and CDR2 as YYNGEE. Trimming took 4 bases from V and 4 from J, leaving 20 bases between them. The chain uses TRBV9 and TRBJ1-2; possible D gene TRBD1, 5 bases. This clonotype was obtained from a female donor in good health, enrolled as a control in a pregnancy study. The sequencing used peripheral blood, collected in the first trimester of pregnancy. CDR3 nucleotides: TGTGCCAGCAGCCCTGGGGGGGGAGCTACATTCTATGGCTACACCTTC. Encoded protein: CASSPGGGATFYGYTF.